Listed below are T cell receptor beta chains from one sample, sequenced in a study of OX40 agonist ivuxolimab in advanced cancers. Method: immunoSEQ multiplex PCR; TCRdb's copy keeps in-frame clones and lacks some. The sample carries about 50,000 clones, nearly 80% recorded once. The specimen was CD4+ or CD8+ T cells sorted from blood, collected in a trial of the OX40 agonist ivuxolimab. The origin of the receptors is an adult with an advanced solid tumor such as melanoma, head and neck, liver or kidney cancer. The CDR3 runs from the conserved cysteine through the conserved F or W. Fields, in order: CDR3 protein, CDR3 DNA, clone size, V gene, D gene, J gene. D genes are given only for firm matches. Clone size is stated in some rows and not others, as once, few, many or a class when expanded.

cdr3_aa: CATSRLGTGSFADTQYF; cdr3_nt: TGTGCCACCAGCAGATTAGGGACAGGGTCTTTCGCAGATACGCAGTATTTT; clone_size: NA; v_call: TRBV15; d_call: TRBD1; j_call: TRBJ2-3
cdr3_aa: CASTRTGGFDEQYF; cdr3_nt: TGTGCCAGCACTAGGACAGGGGGCTTCGACGAGCAGTACTTC; clone_size: few; v_call: TRBV6-5; d_call: TRBD1; j_call: TRBJ2-7
cdr3_aa: CASSYHLDSGNTIYF; cdr3_nt: TGCGCCAGCAGCTACCACCTAGACTCTGGAAACACCATATATTTT; clone_size: NA; v_call: TRBV5-1; d_call: NA; j_call: TRBJ1-3
cdr3_aa: CASSFVDRSYEQYF; cdr3_nt: TGTGCCAGCAGCTTTGTGGACAGATCCTACGAGCAGTACTTC; clone_size: few; v_call: TRBV7-2; d_call: NA; j_call: TRBJ2-7
cdr3_aa: CASIVGLAAYEQYF; cdr3_nt: TGTGCCAGCATCGTCGGACTAGCGGCTTACGAGCAGTACTTC; clone_size: NA; v_call: TRBV5-5; d_call: TRBD2; j_call: TRBJ2-7
cdr3_aa: CASSEPGAEGTDTQYF; cdr3_nt: TGCGCCAGCAGTGAGCCGGGGGCTGAGGGGACAGATACGCAGTATTTT; clone_size: once; v_call: TRBV10-1; d_call: NA; j_call: TRBJ2-3
cdr3_aa: CASSTRQPYNSPLHF; cdr3_nt: TGTGCCAGCAGCACGCGACAGCCTTATAATTCACCCCTCCACTTT; clone_size: NA; v_call: TRBV7-2; d_call: NA; j_call: TRBJ1-6
cdr3_aa: CASSAKIRLHSSGANVLTF; cdr3_nt: TGTGCCAGCAGCGCCAAGATACGGCTACACTCCTCTGGGGCCAACGTCCTGACTTTC; clone_size: NA; v_call: TRBV14; d_call: NA; j_call: TRBJ2-6
cdr3_aa: CASSPTGHYGYTF; cdr3_nt: TGTGCCAGCAGCCCGACAGGGCACTATGGCTACACCTTC; clone_size: NA; v_call: TRBV6-6; d_call: TRBD1; j_call: TRBJ1-2
cdr3_aa: CASSTTGRGIGNTEAFF; cdr3_nt: TGTGCCAGTAGTACAACAGGGCGAGGGATAGGAAACACTGAAGCTTTCTTT; clone_size: NA; v_call: TRBV19; d_call: NA; j_call: TRBJ1-1
cdr3_aa: CASSLNPGHRPEAFF; cdr3_nt: TGTGCCAGCAGCTTAAATCCAGGGCATAGGCCTGAAGCTTTCTTT; clone_size: few; v_call: TRBV7-2; d_call: NA; j_call: TRBJ1-1
cdr3_aa: CATSRGGTGNNIQYF; cdr3_nt: TGTGCCACCAGCAGGGGCGGAACAGGGAACAACATTCAGTACTTC; clone_size: NA; v_call: TRBV15; d_call: NA; j_call: TRBJ2-4
cdr3_aa: CSAGEKGAFF; cdr3_nt: TGCAGCGCAGGGGAAAAAGGAGCTTTCTTT; clone_size: NA; v_call: TRBV29-1; d_call: NA; j_call: TRBJ1-1
cdr3_aa: CASSEKGLGYEQYF; cdr3_nt: TGTGCCAGCAGTGAAAAGGGTCTGGGCTACGAGCAGTACTTC; clone_size: NA; v_call: TRBV2; d_call: NA; j_call: TRBJ2-7
cdr3_aa: CASSRGSSGRSNTEAFF; cdr3_nt: TGCGCCAGCAGCCGGGGGTCCTCTGGCAGGTCGAACACTGAAGCTTTCTTT; clone_size: NA; v_call: TRBV5-1; d_call: NA; j_call: TRBJ1-1
cdr3_aa: CASSTQTLSNYGYTF; cdr3_nt: TGTGCCAGCAGTACCCAGACACTTTCTAACTATGGCTACACCTTC; clone_size: NA; v_call: TRBV6-5; d_call: NA; j_call: TRBJ1-2
cdr3_aa: CASSVGTGGYRSNGYTF; cdr3_nt: TGTGCCAGCAGCGTTGGGACAGGGGGATATCGTAGTAATGGCTACACCTTC; clone_size: NA; v_call: TRBV7-8; d_call: TRBD1; j_call: TRBJ1-2
cdr3_aa: CASTSVGGADTQYF; cdr3_nt: TGTGCCAGCACCTCGGTCGGGGGGGCAGATACGCAGTATTTT; clone_size: NA; v_call: TRBV27; d_call: TRBD2; j_call: TRBJ2-3
cdr3_aa: CSVGRQGNYGYTF; cdr3_nt: TGCAGCGTTGGCCGACAGGGTAACTATGGCTACACCTTC; clone_size: NA; v_call: TRBV29-1; d_call: TRBD1; j_call: TRBJ1-2
cdr3_aa: CASSLGRRGGYTF; cdr3_nt: TGTGCCAGCAGCCTGGGGAGGAGGGGTGGCTACACCTTC; clone_size: NA; v_call: TRBV5-6; d_call: NA; j_call: TRBJ1-2
cdr3_aa: CASSLNPSYGYTF; cdr3_nt: TGTGCCAGCAGTTTAAATCCAAGCTATGGCTACACCTTC; clone_size: NA; v_call: TRBV28; d_call: NA; j_call: TRBJ1-2
cdr3_aa: CASSLPAAGANVLTF; cdr3_nt: TGTGCCAGCAGCTTGCCAGCGGCTGGGGCCAACGTCCTGACTTTC; clone_size: few; v_call: TRBV11-2; d_call: NA; j_call: TRBJ2-6
cdr3_aa: CASSLTRVPEAFF; cdr3_nt: TGTGCCAGCAGTCTTACCAGGGTGCCTGAAGCTTTCTTT; clone_size: NA; v_call: TRBV6-1; d_call: NA; j_call: TRBJ1-1
cdr3_aa: CASSPLTGADQPQHF; cdr3_nt: TGTGCCAGCAGCCCGTTGACAGGGGCCGATCAGCCCCAGCATTTT; clone_size: NA; v_call: TRBV28; d_call: TRBD1; j_call: TRBJ1-5
cdr3_aa: CASSLGENTEAFF; cdr3_nt: TGTGCCAGCAGCTTAGGGGAAAACACTGAAGCTTTCTTT; clone_size: NA; v_call: TRBV7-7; d_call: NA; j_call: TRBJ1-1
cdr3_aa: CASSSDRTYNSPLHF; cdr3_nt: TGTGCCAGCAGCTCAGACAGAACCTATAATTCACCCCTCCACTTT; clone_size: NA; v_call: TRBV7-9; d_call: NA; j_call: TRBJ1-6
cdr3_aa: CASSLGGPGQGNEQYF; cdr3_nt: TGTGCCAGCAGCCTAGGGGGACCGGGACAGGGGAACGAGCAGTACTTC; clone_size: few; v_call: TRBV7-2; d_call: TRBD1; j_call: TRBJ2-7
cdr3_aa: CAISDSPGTQYF; cdr3_nt: TGTGCCATCAGTGACAGTCCGGGGACCCAGTACTTC; clone_size: NA; v_call: TRBV10-3; d_call: NA; j_call: TRBJ2-5
cdr3_aa: CASSLTVHNEQFF; cdr3_nt: TGTGCCAGCAGCTTAACCGTGCACAATGAGCAGTTCTTC; clone_size: few; v_call: TRBV7-9; d_call: NA; j_call: TRBJ2-1
cdr3_aa: CASSSKTQTGLDTQYF; cdr3_nt: TGTGCCAGCAGCTCTAAGACTCAGACAGGGTTGGATACGCAGTATTTT; clone_size: once; v_call: TRBV5-8; d_call: TRBD1; j_call: TRBJ2-3
cdr3_aa: CASSLVGQVFTGELFF; cdr3_nt: TGTGCCAGCAGCTTAGTAGGACAGGTCTTCACCGGGGAGCTGTTTTTT; clone_size: NA; v_call: TRBV11-2; d_call: TRBD1; j_call: TRBJ2-2
cdr3_aa: CASSRTESNSPLHF; cdr3_nt: TGTGCCAGCAGCCGGACAGAATCCAATTCACCCCTCCACTTT; clone_size: NA; v_call: TRBV5-6; d_call: NA; j_call: TRBJ1-6
cdr3_aa: CASSGWDTWTGQGANEQFF; cdr3_nt: TGTGCCAGTAGTGGATGGGACACCTGGACTGGCCAAGGCGCCAATGAGCAGTTCTTC; clone_size: NA; v_call: TRBV19; d_call: NA; j_call: TRBJ2-1
cdr3_aa: CASSPQSPGHTYNEQFF; cdr3_nt: TGTGCCAGCAGCCCTCAGTCCCCCGGGCACACCTACAATGAGCAGTTCTTC; clone_size: NA; v_call: TRBV9; d_call: NA; j_call: TRBJ2-1
cdr3_aa: CASRASNTGELFF; cdr3_nt: TGTGCCAGCAGGGCGTCCAACACCGGGGAGCTGTTTTTT; clone_size: NA; v_call: TRBV2; d_call: NA; j_call: TRBJ2-2
cdr3_aa: CASSPDMVNYGYTF; cdr3_nt: TGTGCCAGCTCACCAGATATGGTAAACTATGGCTACACCTTC; clone_size: NA; v_call: TRBV18; d_call: NA; j_call: TRBJ1-2
cdr3_aa: CASSLVSLLPRQTQYF; cdr3_nt: TGTGCCAGCAGCTTAGTGTCCCTCCTTCCAAGGCAGACCCAGTACTTC; clone_size: NA; v_call: TRBV7-2; d_call: NA; j_call: TRBJ2-5
cdr3_aa: CASSQRSSGAAGANVLTF; cdr3_nt: TGTGCCAGCAGTCAGAGATCCTCCGGGGCTGCTGGGGCCAACGTCCTGACTTTC; clone_size: few; v_call: TRBV27; d_call: NA; j_call: TRBJ2-6
cdr3_aa: CASSPDRHTEAFF; cdr3_nt: TGTGCCAGTAGCCCGGACAGACACACTGAAGCTTTCTTT; clone_size: NA; v_call: TRBV19; d_call: NA; j_call: TRBJ1-1
cdr3_aa: CASRGAGQGNTEAFF; cdr3_nt: TGTGCCAGCAGGGGGGCAGGGCAGGGGAACACTGAAGCTTTCTTT; clone_size: once; v_call: TRBV2; d_call: NA; j_call: TRBJ1-1
cdr3_aa: CAWNLGPGYTF; cdr3_nt: TGTGCCTGGAATCTTGGCCCTGGCTACACCTTC; clone_size: NA; v_call: TRBV30; d_call: NA; j_call: TRBJ1-2
cdr3_aa: CASSFGTFSYEQYF; cdr3_nt: TGTGCCAGCAGTTTCGGGACATTCTCCTACGAGCAGTACTTC; clone_size: NA; v_call: TRBV28; d_call: NA; j_call: TRBJ2-7
cdr3_aa: CASSPSGRGSSYEQYF; cdr3_nt: TGCGCCAGCAGCCCAAGTGGCAGGGGGTCCTCCTACGAGCAGTACTTC; clone_size: NA; v_call: TRBV4-3; d_call: TRBD1; j_call: TRBJ2-7
cdr3_aa: CASSPPTGGDSNQPQHF; cdr3_nt: TGTGCCAGCTCCCCTCCCACTGGAGGAGATAGCAATCAGCCCCAGCATTTT; clone_size: NA; v_call: TRBV18; d_call: NA; j_call: TRBJ1-5
cdr3_aa: CASSLSARGYTF; cdr3_nt: TGTGCCAGCAGCTTAAGCGCTAGAGGCTACACCTTC; clone_size: few; v_call: TRBV7-9; d_call: NA; j_call: TRBJ1-2